This T cell receptor (beta chain) was retrieved from a study of blood T cell repertoires in COVID-19. About the research overall: COVID-19 samples from acute and convalescent phases originated in the United States, Italy and Spain.

The CDR3 spans 17 residues. The germline CDR1 and CDR2 sequences are LNHNV and YYDKDF (reference sequence). Trimming removed 0 bases from V and 0 bases from J, with 12 bases in between. In the original workflow: Reference gene primer amplification yielded estimated nucleated cell counts. Assay used: immunoSEQ multiplex PCR; TCRdb lists only in-frame clones, some missing. V, J and clone size derive from that table, while D and trimming were established from the DNA sequence. The table shows 200,000 to 250,000 clones, with roughly 86% occurring only once. This rearrangement joins TRBV15 to TRBJ1-5; D uncertain. The sequenced sample was peripheral blood. The sequence was collected from a woman in her fifties or sixties with acute or convalescent COVID-19. The CDR3 region is CATSRDLGGYSNQPQHF. In DNA, the CDR3 is TGTGCCACCAGCAGAGATCTAGGAGGGTATAGCAATCAGCCCCAGCATTTT. The full variable domain, in which reference TRBV15 and TRBJ1-5 provide the parts outside the CDR3, is DAMVIQNPRYQVTQFGKPVTLSCSQTLNHNVMYWYQQKSSQAPKLLFHYYDKDFNNEADTPDNFQSRRPNTSFCFLDIRSPGLGDTAMYLCATSRDLGGYSNQPQHFGDGTRLSIL.